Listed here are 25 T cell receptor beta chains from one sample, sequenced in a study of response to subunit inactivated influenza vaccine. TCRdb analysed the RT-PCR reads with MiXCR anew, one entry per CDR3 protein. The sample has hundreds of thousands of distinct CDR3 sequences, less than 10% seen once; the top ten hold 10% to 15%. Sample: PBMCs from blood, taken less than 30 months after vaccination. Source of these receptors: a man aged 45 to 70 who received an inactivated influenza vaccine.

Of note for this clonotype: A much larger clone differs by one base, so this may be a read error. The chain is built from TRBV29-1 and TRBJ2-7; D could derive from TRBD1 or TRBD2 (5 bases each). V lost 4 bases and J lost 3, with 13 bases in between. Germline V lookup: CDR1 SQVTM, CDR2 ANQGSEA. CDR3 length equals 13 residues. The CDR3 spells CSVVTRGYYEQYF. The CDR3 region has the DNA TGCAGCGTTGTCACGAGGGGCTACTACGAGCAGTACTTC.

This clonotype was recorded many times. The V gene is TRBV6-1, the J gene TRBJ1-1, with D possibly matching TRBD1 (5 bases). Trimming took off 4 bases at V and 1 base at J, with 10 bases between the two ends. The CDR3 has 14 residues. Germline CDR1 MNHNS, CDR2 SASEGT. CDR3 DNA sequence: TGTGCCAGCAGTGGACAGCTCTCGAACACTGAAGCTTTCTTT. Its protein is CASSGQLSNTEAFF.

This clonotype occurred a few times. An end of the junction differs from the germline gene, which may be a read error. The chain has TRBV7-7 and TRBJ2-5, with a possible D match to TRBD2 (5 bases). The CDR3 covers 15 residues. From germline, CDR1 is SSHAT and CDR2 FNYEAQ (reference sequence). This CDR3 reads CASSLDEASRGTQYF. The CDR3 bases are TGTGCTAGCAGCTTAGATGAAGCTAGCCGCGGGACCCAGTACTTC.

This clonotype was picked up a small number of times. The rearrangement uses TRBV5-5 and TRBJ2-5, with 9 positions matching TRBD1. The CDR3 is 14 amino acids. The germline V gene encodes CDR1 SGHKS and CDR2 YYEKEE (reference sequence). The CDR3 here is CATSLAGQGVTQYF. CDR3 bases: TGTGCTACCAGCTTGGCGGGACAGGGAGTGACCCAGTACTTC.

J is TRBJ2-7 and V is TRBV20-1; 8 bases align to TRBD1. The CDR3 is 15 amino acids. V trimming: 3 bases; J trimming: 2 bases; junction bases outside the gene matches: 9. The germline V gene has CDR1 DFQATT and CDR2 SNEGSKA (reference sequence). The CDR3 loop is CSARETGAKPYEQYF. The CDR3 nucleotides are TGCAGTGCTAGGGAGACAGGGGCCAAGCCCTACGAGCAGTACTTC.

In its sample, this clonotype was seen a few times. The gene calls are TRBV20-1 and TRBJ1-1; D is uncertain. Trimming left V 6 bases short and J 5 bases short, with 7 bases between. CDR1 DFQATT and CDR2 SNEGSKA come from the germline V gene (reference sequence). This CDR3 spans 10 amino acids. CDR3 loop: CSAIRTEAFF. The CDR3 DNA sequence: TGCAGTGCCATTAGAACTGAAGCTTTCTTT.

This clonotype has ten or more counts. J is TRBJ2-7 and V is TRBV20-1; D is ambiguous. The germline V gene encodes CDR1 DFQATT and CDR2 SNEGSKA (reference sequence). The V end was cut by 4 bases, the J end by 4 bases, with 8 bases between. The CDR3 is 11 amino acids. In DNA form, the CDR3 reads TGCAGTGCTATCGGCCAATACGAGCAGTACTTC. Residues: CSAIGQYEQYF.

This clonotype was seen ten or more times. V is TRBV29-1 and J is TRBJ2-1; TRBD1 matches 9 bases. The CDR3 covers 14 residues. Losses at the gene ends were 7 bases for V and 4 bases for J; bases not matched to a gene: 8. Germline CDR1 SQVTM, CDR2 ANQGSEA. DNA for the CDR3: TGCAGCGGTCGCGACAGGGGGTTATACAATGAGCAGTTCTTC. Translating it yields CSGRDRGLYNEQFF.

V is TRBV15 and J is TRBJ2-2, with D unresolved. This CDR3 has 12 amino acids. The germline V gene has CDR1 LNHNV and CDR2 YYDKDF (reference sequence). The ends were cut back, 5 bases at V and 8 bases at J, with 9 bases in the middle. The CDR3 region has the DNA TGTGCCACCAGCGGCTTCGCTGGGGAGCTGTTTTTT. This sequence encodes CATSGFAGELFF.

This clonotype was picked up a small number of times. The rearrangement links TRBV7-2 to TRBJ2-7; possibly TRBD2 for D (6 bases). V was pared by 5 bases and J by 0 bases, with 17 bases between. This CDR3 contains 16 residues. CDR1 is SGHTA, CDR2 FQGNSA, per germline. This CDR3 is CASSLIFVAASYEQYF. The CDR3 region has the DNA TGTGCCAGCAGCCTAATTTTTGTAGCGGCCTCCTACGAGCAGTACTTC.

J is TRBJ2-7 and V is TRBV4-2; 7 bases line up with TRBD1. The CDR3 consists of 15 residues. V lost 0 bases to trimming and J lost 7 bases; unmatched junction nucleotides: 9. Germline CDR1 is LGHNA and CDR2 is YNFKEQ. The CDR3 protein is CASSQETTGLREQYF. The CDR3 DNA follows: TGTGCCAGCAGCCAAGAGACGACAGGGTTACGGGAGCAGTACTTC.

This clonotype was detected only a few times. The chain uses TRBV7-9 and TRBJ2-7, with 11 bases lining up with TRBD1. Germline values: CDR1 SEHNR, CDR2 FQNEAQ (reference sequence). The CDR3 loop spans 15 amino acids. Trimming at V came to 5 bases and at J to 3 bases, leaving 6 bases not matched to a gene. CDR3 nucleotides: TGTGCCAGCAGCCCAGGACAGGGGGCGGTCTACGAGCAGTACTTC. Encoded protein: CASSPGQGAVYEQYF.

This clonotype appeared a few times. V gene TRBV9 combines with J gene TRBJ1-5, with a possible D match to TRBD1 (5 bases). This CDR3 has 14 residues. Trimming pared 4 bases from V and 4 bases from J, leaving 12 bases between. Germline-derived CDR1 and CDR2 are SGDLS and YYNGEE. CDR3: CASSPRQSNQPQHF. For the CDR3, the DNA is TGTGCCAGCAGCCCAAGACAGTCAAATCAGCCCCAGCATTTT.

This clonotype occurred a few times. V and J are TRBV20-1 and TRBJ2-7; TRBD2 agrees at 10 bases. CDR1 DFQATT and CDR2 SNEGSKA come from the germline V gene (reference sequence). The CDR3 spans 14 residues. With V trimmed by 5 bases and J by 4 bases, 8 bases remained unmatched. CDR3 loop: CSAPAERGGYEQYF. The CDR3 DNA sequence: TGCAGTGCTCCTGCAGAGCGGGGGGGATACGAGCAGTACTTC.

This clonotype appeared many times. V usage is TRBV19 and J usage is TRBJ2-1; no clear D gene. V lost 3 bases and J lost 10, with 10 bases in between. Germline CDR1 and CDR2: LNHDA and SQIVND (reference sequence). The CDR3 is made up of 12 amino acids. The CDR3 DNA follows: TGTGCCAGTAGTATGGGTACGCTAGAGCAGTTCTTC. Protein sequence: CASSMGTLEQFF.

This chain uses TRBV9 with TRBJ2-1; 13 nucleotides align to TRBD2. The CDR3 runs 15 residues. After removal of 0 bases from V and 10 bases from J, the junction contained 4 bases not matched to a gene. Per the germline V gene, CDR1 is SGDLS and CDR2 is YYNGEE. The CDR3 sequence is CASSVDPGLAGEQFF. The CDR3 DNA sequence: TGTGCCAGCAGCGTAGACCCGGGACTAGCGGGGGAGCAGTTCTTC.

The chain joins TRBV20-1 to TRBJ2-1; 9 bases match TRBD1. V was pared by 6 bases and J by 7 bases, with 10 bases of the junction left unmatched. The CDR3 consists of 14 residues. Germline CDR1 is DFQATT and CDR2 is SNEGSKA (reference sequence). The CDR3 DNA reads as TGCAGTGCCGGGGACAGGGCCGTTGGAAATGAGCAGTTCTTC. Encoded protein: CSAGDRAVGNEQFF.

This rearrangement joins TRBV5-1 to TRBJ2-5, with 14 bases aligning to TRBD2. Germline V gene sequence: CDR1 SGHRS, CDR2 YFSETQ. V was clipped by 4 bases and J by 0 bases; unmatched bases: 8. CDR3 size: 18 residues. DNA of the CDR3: TGCGCCAGCAGCCCTGGACTAGCGGGGGGATCGTACCAAGAGACCCAGTACTTC. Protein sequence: CASSPGLAGGSYQETQYF.

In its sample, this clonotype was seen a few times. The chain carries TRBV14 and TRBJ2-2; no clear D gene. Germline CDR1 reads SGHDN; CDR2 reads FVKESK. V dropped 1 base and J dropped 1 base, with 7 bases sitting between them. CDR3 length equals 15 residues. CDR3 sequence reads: CASSQVGMNTGELFF. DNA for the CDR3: TGTGCCAGCAGCCAAGTCGGTATGAACACCGGGGAGCTGTTTTTT.

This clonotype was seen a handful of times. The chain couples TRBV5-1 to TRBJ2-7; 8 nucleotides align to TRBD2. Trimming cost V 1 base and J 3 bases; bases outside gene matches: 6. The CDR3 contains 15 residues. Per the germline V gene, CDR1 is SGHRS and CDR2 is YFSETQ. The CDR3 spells CASSLHSGEGYEQYF. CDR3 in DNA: TGCGCCAGCAGCTTGCATAGCGGGGAGGGCTACGAGCAGTACTTC. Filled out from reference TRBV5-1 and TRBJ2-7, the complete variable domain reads KAGVTQTPRYLIKTRGQQVTLSCSPISGHRSVSWYQQTPGQGLQFLFEYFSETQRNKGNFPGRFSGRQFSNSRSEMNVSTLELGDSALYLCASSLHSGEGYEQYFGPGTRLTVT.

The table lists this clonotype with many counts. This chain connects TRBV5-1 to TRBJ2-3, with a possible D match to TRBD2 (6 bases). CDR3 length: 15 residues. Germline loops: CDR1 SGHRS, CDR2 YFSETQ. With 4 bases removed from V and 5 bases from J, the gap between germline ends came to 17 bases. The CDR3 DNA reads TGCGCCAGCAGCGGGGGAGGAAGGCAAGGAGATACGCAGTATTTT. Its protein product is CASSGGGRQGDTQYF. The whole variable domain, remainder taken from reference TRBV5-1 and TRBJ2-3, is KAGVTQTPRYLIKTRGQQVTLSCSPISGHRSVSWYQQTPGQGLQFLFEYFSETQRNKGNFPGRFSGRQFSNSRSEMNVSTLELGDSALYLCASSGGGRQGDTQYFGPGTRLTVL.

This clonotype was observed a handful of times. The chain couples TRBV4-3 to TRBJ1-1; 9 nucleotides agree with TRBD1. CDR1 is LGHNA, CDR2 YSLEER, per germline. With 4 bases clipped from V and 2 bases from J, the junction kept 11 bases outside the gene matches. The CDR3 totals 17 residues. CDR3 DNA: TGCGCCAGCAGCCCCTCATGGGACAGGGCTCACAACACTGAAGCTTTCTTT. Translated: CASSPSWDRAHNTEAFF.

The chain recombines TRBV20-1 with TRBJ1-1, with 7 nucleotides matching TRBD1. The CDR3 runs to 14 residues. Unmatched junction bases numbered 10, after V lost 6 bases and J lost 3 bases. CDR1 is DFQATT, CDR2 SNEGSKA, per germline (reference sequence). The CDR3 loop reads CSATTGSVDTEAFF. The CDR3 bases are TGCAGTGCGACGACAGGGAGCGTAGACACTGAAGCTTTCTTT.

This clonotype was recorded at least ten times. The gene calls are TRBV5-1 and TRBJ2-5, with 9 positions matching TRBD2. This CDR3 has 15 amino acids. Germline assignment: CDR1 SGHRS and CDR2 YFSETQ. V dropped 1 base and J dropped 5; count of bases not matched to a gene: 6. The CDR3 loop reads CASSLNGGRAETQYF. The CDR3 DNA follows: TGCGCCAGCAGCTTGAATGGCGGGAGGGCTGAGACCCAGTACTTC. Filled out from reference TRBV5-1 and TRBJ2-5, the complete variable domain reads KAGVTQTPRYLIKTRGQQVTLSCSPISGHRSVSWYQQTPGQGLQFLFEYFSETQRNKGNFPGRFSGRQFSNSRSEMNVSTLELGDSALYLCASSLNGGRAETQYFGPGTRLLVL.

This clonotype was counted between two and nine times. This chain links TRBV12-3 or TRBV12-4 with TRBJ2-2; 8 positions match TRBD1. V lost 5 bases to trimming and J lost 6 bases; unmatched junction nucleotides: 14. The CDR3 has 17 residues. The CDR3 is CASSNTRTGMGSGELFF. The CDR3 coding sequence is TGTGCCAGCAGTAATACCAGGACAGGGATGGGATCCGGGGAGCTGTTTTTT.